The clone carrying this T cell receptor (beta chain) was detected only a few times. Its antigen is as yet unknown. CDR1 is MNHEY, CDR2 SVGEGT, per germline. The CDR3 is 17 residues long. Trimming removed 5 bases from V and 3 bases from J; junction bases left unmatched: 15. This specimen comes from a study of T-cell reconstitution after alpha-beta-depleted transplantation in children. During its preparation, the TCRbeta library received unique molecular identifiers. TCRdb reanalysed the PCR reads using MiXCR and keeps one entry per CDR3 protein. The data hold approximately 500,000 distinct CDR3 sequences, with about 10% observed a single time. General observations from the study: In patients about two months after transplant, alpha-beta T cells reportedly arose from several hundred expanded graft clones. Newly generated T cells supplied most T-cell counts and diversity one year post-transplant. In some patients, recipient T cells and intrathymic progenitors surviving conditioning explained high day-60 diversity.

The chain employs TRBV6-2 or TRBV6-3 and TRBJ2-5, with TRBD1 identical over 7 bases. The sequences come from PBMCs, collected before TCRalphabeta/CD19-depleted stem cell transplant. The receptor was derived from a child between 2 and 9 years old with inherited bone marrow failure, due to receive a stem cell transplant. The CDR3 DNA reads TGTGCCAGCAGTCTACCCAGGGACAGACCATCCGAAGAGACCCAGTACTTC. Protein: CASSLPRDRPSEETQYF.